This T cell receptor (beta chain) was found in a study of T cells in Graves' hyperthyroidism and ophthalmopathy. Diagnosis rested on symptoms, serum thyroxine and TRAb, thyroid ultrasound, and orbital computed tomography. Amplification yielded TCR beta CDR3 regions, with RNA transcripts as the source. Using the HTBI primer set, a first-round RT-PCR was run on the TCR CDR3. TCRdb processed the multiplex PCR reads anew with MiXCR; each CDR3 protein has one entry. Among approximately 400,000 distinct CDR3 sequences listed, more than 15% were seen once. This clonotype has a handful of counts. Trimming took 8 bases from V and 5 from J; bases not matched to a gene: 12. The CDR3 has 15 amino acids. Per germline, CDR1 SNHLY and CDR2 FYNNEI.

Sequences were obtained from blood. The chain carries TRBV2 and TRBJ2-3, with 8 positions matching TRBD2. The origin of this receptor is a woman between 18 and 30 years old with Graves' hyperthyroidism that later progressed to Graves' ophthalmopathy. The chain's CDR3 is CASPGLAPLGDTQYF. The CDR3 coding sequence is TGTGCCAGCCCCGGACTAGCCCCTCTGGGAGATACGCAGTATTTT.